The T cell receptor (beta chain) described here comes from a study of graft-versus-host responses after intestinal transplantation. Study-level information: Transplants given to recipients were multivisceral, liver-intestinal, or isolated intestinal.

Method: immunoSEQ multiplex PCR; TCRdb's copy keeps in-frame clones and lacks some. The sample comprises more than 90,000 clones, about 92% of which are singletons, and roughly 1.2% rests with the top ten. About this clone: Its antigen is not identified.

This TCR was sampled from a human donor who was the organ donor for an intestinal transplant. The sample consisted of unstimulated CD8+ T cells sorted from spleen or lymph node cells, taken before transplant.

CDR3 amino acids: CASSLLTGAGPEQFF. The CDR3 coding sequence is TGTGCCAGCAGCTTGCTGACGGGAGCTGGGCCCGAGCAGTTCTTC. V usage is TRBV5-4 and J usage is TRBJ2-1; tentatively, D is TRBD2 (6 bases). The CDR3 totals 15 residues. Germline V gene lookup returns CDR1 SGHNT and CDR2 YYREEE (reference sequence). V lost 1 base, J lost 10 bases, and 18 bases lay in between.